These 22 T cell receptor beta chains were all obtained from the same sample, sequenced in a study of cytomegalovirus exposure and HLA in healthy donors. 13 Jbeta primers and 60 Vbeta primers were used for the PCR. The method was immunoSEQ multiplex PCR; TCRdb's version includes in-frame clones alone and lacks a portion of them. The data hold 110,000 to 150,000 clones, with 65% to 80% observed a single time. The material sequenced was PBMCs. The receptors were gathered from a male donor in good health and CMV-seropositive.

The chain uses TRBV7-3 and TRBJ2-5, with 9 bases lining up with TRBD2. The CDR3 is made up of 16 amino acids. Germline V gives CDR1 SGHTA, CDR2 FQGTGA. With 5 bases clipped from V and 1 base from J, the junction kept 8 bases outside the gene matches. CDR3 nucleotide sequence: TGTGCCAGCAGCCTTAGACTAGCGGAGATCCAAGAGACCCAGTACTTC. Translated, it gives CASSLRLAEIQETQYF. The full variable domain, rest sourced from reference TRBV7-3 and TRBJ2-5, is GAGVSQTPSNKVTEKGKYVELRCDPISGHTALYWYRQSLGQGPEFLIYFQGTGAADDSGLPNDRFFAVRPEGSVSTLKIQRTERGDSAVYLCASSLRLAEIQETQYFGPGTRLLVL.

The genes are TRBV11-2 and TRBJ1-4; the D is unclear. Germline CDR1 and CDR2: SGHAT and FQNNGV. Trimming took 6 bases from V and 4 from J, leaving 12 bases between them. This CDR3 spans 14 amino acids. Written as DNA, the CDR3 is TGTGCCAGCAGAAACCTCCGGGTTAATGAAAAACTGTTTTTT. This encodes CASRNLRVNEKLFF.

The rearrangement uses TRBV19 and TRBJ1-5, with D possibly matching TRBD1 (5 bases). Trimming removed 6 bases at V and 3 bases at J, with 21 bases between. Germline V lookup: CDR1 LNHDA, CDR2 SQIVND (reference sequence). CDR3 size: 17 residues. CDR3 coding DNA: TGTGCCAGTAGACCCCGCCCAAGCTCAGGGTTCAATCAGCCCCAGCATTTT. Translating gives CASRPRPSSGFNQPQHF.

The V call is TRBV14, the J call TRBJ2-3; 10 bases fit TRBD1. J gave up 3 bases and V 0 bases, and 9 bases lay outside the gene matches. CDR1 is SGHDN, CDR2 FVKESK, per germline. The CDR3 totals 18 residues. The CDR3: CASSQERSGTGVTDTQYF. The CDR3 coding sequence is TGTGCCAGCAGCCAAGAGCGTTCCGGGACAGGGGTAACAGATACGCAGTATTTT.

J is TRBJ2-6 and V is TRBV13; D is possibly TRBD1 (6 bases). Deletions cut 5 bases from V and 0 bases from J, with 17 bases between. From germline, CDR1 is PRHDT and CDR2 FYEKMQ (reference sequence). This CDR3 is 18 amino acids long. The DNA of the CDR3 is TGTGCCAGCAGCGGACCGACAGGCCTCAGCTCTGGGGCCAACGTCCTGACTTTC. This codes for CASSGPTGLSSGANVLTF.

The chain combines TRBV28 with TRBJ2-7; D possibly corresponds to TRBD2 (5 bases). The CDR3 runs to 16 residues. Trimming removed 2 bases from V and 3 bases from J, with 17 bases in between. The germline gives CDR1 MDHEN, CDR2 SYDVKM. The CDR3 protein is CASSLGELSSGYEQYF. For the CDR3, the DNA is TGTGCCAGCAGTTTAGGGGAGTTAAGTTCAGGCTACGAGCAGTACTTC. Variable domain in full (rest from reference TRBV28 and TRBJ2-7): DVKVTQSSRYLVKRTGEKVFLECVQDMDHENMFWYRQDPGLGLRLIYFSYDVKMKEKGDIPEGYSVSREKKERFSLILESASTNQTSMYLCASSLGELSSGYEQYFGPGTRLTVT.

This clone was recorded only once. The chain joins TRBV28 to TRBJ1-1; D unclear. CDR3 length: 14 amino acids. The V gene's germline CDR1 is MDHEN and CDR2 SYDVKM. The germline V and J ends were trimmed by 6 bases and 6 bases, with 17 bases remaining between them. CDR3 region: CASSIVPKRAEAFF. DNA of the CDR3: TGTGCCAGCAGCATAGTCCCAAAGCGCGCTGAAGCTTTCTTT.

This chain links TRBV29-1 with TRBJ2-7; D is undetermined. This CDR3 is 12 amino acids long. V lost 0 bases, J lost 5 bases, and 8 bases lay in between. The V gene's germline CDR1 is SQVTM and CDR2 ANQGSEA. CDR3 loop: CSVEEGSNEQYF. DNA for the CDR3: TGCAGCGTTGAAGAGGGTAGCAACGAGCAGTACTTC.

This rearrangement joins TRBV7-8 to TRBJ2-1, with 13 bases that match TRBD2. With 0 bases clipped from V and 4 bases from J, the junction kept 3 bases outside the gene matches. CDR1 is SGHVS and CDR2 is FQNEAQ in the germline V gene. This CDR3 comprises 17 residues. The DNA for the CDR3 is TGTGCCAGCAGCTTAGCACCGGGACTAGCGGGGTACAATGAGCAGTTCTTC. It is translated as CASSLAPGLAGYNEQFF.

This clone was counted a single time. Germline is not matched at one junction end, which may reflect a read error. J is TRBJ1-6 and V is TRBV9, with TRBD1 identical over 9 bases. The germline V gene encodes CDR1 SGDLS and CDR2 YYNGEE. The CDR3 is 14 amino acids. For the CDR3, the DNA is TGTGCCAGCAGCGTAGGAAATTTCTGTTGGGACAGGGCTTTT. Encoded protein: CASSVGNFCWDRAF.

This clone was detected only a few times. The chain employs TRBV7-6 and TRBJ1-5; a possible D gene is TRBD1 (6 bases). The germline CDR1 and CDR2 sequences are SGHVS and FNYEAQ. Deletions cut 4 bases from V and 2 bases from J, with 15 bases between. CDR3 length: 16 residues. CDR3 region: CASSSHSRGGNQPQHF. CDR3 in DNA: TGTGCCAGCAGCTCCCATTCCAGGGGTGGCAATCAGCCCCAGCATTTT.

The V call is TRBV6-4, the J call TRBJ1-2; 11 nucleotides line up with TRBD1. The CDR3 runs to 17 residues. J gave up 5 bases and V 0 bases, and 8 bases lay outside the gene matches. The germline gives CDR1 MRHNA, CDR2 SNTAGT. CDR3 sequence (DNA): TGTGCCAGCAGTGACTCCTCCGGGACAGGGGGAGAGTATGGCTACACCTTC. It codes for CASSDSSGTGGEYGYTF.

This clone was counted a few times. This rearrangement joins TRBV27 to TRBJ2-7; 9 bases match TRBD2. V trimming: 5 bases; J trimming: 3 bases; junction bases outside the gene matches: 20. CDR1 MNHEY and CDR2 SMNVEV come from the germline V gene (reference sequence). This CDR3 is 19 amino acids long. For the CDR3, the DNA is TGTGCCAGCAGTCCGTTCCCCCCGGGGGCTAGCGGGGCCCTCTACGAGCAGTACTTC. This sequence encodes CASSPFPPGASGALYEQYF.

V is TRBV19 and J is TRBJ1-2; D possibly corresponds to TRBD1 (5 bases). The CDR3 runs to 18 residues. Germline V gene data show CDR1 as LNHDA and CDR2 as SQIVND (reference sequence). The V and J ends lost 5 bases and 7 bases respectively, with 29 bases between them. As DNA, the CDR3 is TGTGCCAGTAGTGCGAACCCCTCGACAGTTTTTAGAGCGAGTGGCTACACCTTC. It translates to CASSANPSTVFRASGYTF.

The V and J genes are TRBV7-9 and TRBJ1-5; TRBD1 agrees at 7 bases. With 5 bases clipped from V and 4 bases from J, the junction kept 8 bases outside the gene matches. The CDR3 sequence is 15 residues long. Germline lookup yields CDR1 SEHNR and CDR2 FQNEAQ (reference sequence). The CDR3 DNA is TGTGCCAGCAGCGGAGAGGGACAGCTTAATCAGCCCCAGCATTTT. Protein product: CASSGEGQLNQPQHF.

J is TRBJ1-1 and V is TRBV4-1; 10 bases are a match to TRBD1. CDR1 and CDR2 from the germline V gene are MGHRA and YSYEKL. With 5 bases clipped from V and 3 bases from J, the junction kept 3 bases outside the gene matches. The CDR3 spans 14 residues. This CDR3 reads CASSFGTGDTEAFF. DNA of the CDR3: TGCGCCAGCAGCTTCGGGACAGGGGACACTGAAGCTTTCTTT.

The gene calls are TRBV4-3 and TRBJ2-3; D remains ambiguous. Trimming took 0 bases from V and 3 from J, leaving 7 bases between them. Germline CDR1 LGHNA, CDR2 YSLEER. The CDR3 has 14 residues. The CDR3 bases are TGCGCCAGCAGCCAAGATATGCGGACAGATACGCAGTATTTT. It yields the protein CASSQDMRTDTQYF.

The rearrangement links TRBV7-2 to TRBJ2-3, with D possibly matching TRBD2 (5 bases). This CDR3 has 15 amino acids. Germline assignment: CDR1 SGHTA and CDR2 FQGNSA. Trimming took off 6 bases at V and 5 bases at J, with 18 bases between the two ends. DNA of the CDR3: TGTGCCAGCAGACCCGGGGTAGCGTGGGGAGATACGCAGTATTTT. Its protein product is CASRPGVAWGDTQYF.

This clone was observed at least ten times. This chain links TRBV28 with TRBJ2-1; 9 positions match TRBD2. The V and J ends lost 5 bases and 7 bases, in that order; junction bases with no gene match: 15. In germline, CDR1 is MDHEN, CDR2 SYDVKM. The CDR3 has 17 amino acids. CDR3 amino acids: CASSLFYASGIRNEQFF. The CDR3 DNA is TGTGCCAGCAGTCTGTTTTACGCTAGCGGGATCAGGAATGAGCAGTTCTTC.

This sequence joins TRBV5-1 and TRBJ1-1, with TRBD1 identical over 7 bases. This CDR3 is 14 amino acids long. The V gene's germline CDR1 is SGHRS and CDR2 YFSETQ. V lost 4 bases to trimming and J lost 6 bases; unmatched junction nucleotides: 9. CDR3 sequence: CASSRGGPGAEAFF. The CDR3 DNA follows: TGCGCCAGCAGCCGAGGGGGCCCCGGGGCTGAAGCTTTCTTT.

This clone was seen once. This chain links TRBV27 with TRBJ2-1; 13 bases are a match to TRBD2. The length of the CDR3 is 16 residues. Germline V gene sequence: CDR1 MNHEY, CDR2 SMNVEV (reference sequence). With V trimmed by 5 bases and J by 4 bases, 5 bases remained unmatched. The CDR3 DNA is TGTGCCAGCAGTATGGGGACTAGCGGGGCATACAATGAGCAGTTCTTC. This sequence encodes CASSMGTSGAYNEQFF.

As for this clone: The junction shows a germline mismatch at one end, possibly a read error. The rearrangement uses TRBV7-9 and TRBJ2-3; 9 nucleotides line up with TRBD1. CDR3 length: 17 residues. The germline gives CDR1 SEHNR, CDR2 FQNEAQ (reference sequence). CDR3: CASSLGEGTGLLDTQYF. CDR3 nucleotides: TGTGCCAGCAGTTTAGGGGAAGGGACAGGGTTGTTAGATACGCAGTATTTT.